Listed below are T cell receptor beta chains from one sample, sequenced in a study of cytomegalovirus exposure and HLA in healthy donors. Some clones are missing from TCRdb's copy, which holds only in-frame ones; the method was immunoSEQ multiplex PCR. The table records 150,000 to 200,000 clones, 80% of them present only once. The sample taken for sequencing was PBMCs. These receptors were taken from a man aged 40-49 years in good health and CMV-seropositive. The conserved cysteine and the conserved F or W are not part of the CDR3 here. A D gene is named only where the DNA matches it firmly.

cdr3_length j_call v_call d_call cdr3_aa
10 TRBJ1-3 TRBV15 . ATSRGSGTIY
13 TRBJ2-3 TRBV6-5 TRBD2 ASRSGGASTDTQY
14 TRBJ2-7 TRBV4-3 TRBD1 ASSQDSGGQGYEQY
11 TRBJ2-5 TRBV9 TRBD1 ASSQGVEETQY
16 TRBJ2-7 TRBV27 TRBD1 ASSLGQGDWESSYEQY
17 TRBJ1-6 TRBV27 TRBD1 ASSLRGLPLSSYNSPLH
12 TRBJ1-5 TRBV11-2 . ASSLERGNQPQH
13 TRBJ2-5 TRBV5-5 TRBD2 ASSSSGGAGETQY
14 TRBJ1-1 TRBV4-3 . ASSQTGGKMNTEAF
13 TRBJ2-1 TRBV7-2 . ASSPPGLRYNEQF
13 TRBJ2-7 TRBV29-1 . SVEEGGTATYEQY
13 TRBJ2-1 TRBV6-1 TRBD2 ASSESGGVYNEQF
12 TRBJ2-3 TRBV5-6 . ASSFTGTTDTQY
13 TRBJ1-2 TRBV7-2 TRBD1 ASSLRGQGPYGYT
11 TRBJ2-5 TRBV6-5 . ASRTTGQETQY
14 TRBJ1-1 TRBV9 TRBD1 ASSVDHRGGNTEAF
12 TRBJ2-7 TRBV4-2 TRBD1 ASSQAGGPYEQY
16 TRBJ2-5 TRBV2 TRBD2 ASRGGLAGGQYQETQY
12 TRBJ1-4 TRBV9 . ASSADSSNEKLF